The following is a TCR beta chain sequence with its context. The antigen is undetermined. The data originate from a study of cytomegalovirus exposure and HLA in healthy donors. Overall study findings and caveats: Follow-up analysis later connected one missense variant in DCLRE1C with trimming of TCR beta V- and J-genes. As was reported, the HLA-A and HLA-B alleles of most subjects were accurately predicted from TCR beta sequences. Reports showed the classifier diagnosing cytomegalovirus status with high specificity and sensitivity. In a later analysis, CMV-associated beta chains were mostly HLA-associated, it appeared.

The PCR made use of 60 Vbeta and 13 Jbeta primers. Using immunoSEQ multiplex PCR, the repertoire was profiled, and TCRdb retains in-frame clones only, with some absent. Here the sample spans around 200,000 clones, 84% being singletons. This clonotype was sampled from a woman between 45 and 65 years old in good health and CMV-seropositive. Input material: PBMCs.

CDR3 DNA: TGTGCCAGCAGTAATACCGGGGGGGGCGCGCAGTTCTTC. As protein: CASSNTGGGAQFF. The chain has TRBV2 and TRBJ2-1; TRBD2 aligns across 8 bases. V dropped 5 bases and J dropped 12; count of bases not matched to a gene: 9. The length of the CDR3 is 13 residues. Germline V lookup: CDR1 SNHLY, CDR2 FYNNEI.